Listed here are 15 T cell receptor beta chains from one sample, sequenced in a study of blood T cell dynamics during melanoma immunotherapy. Time point denoted: pre-treatment baseline. The protocol was immunoSEQ multiplex PCR, while the TCRdb copy is restricted to in-frame clones and leaves out a portion. The sample carries roughly 23,000 clones, around nine tenths recorded once. Material: blood, obtained from a patient treated with checkpoint blockade. The receptor source for this set is a human donor with melanoma.

The V and J genes are TRBV5-1 and TRBJ2-1, with 10 bases fitting TRBD2. This CDR3 has 16 amino acids. J gave up 7 bases and V 0 bases, and 7 bases lay outside the gene matches. Germline V gene data show CDR1 as SGHRS and CDR2 as YFSETQ. Written as DNA, the CDR3 is TGCGCCAGCAGCTTGGCCGGCCTAGCGGGAGTGAATGAGCAGTTCTTC. Amino acid sequence: CASSLAGLAGVNEQFF.

This chain links TRBV14 with TRBJ1-1; 7 bases line up with TRBD1. CDR1 and CDR2 (germline): SGHDN, FVKESK. V was clipped by 1 base and J by 8 bases; unmatched bases: 4. This CDR3 region has 13 residues. In nucleotides, the CDR3 is TGTGCCAGCAGCCAAGCCCCGACAGGGGAAGCTTTCTTT. The encoded protein is CASSQAPTGEAFF. Combining the CDR3 with reference TRBV14 and TRBJ1-1 gives the whole variable domain EAGVTQFPSHSVIEKGQTVTLRCDPISGHDNLYWYRRVMGKEIKFLLHFVKESKQDESGMPNNRFLAERTGGTYSTLKVQPAELEDSGVYFCASSQAPTGEAFFGQGTRLTVV.

The chain recombines TRBV5-1 with TRBJ2-1; D is possibly TRBD1 (6 bases). The V end lost 7 bases, the J end lost 0 bases, and 11 bases lay between the germline ends. Germline loops: CDR1 SGHRS, CDR2 YFSETQ. The CDR3 loop spans 14 amino acids. CDR3 residues: CASGGQSSYNEQFF. The CDR3 DNA sequence: TGCGCCAGCGGTGGACAGAGCTCCTACAATGAGCAGTTCTTC. Supplemented by reference TRBV5-1 and TRBJ2-1, the full variable domain reads KAGVTQTPRYLIKTRGQQVTLSCSPISGHRSVSWYQQTPGQGLQFLFEYFSETQRNKGNFPGRFSGRQFSNSRSEMNVSTLELGDSALYLCASGGQSSYNEQFFGPGTRLTVL.

This chain connects TRBV11-3 to TRBJ2-5, with TRBD2 matching over 11 bases. Per the germline V gene, CDR1 is SGHNT and CDR2 is YENEEA. V trimming: 5 bases; J trimming: 3 bases; junction bases outside the gene matches: 2. The CDR3 runs to 14 residues. As DNA, the CDR3 is TGTGCCAGCAGCCCACTAGCGGGGGAAGAGACCCAGTACTTC. Translation gives CASSPLAGEETQYF.

The sample holds a few counts of this clone. The chain carries TRBV5-1 and TRBJ1-1; 10 bases are a match to TRBD1. Germline trimming cut 8 bases from V and 4 bases from J; bases unmatched to any gene: 5. The germline CDR1 and CDR2 sequences are SGHRS and YFSETQ. The CDR3 is made up of 13 amino acids. The CDR3 DNA is TGCGCCAGTGACAGGGGGCAGGGCACTGAAGCTTTCTTT. This sequence encodes CASDRGQGTEAFF.

This clone was detected only a few times. CDR3 sequence (DNA): TGTGCCAGCAGTTCTCGGGGGGAACTCACTGAAGCTTTCTTT. Translated: CASSSRGELTEAFF. The V gene is TRBV6-5, the J gene TRBJ1-1, with TRBD1 as a possible D gene (5 bases). From germline, CDR1 is MNHEY and CDR2 SVGAGI. The CDR3 length is 14 residues. Trimming left V 4 bases short and J 4 bases short, with 13 bases between.

The chain joins TRBV27 to TRBJ2-5; weak D call: TRBD2 (6 bases). The CDR3 sequence is 14 residues long. V was cut by 5 bases and J by 5 bases, with 15 bases left in between. Germline V gene data show CDR1 as MNHEY and CDR2 as SMNVEV (reference sequence). The CDR3 sequence is CASSPWARGETQYF. CDR3 nucleotide sequence: TGTGCCAGCAGTCCCTGGGCCCGGGGGGAGACCCAGTACTTC.

The rearrangement joins TRBV30 to TRBJ2-7; D is possibly TRBD1 (5 bases). V lost 0 bases to trimming and J lost 6 bases, with 15 bases between them. The length of the CDR3 is 14 residues. The V gene's germline CDR1 is GTSNPN and CDR2 SVGIG (reference sequence). CDR3 protein: CAWSVDSIIGEQYF. DNA of the CDR3: TGTGCCTGGAGTGTTGACAGTATTATAGGCGAGCAGTACTTC.

The chain is built from TRBV4-1 and TRBJ1-1; D unresolved. The CDR3 loop spans 14 amino acids. Germline values: CDR1 MGHRA, CDR2 YSYEKL. V lost 0 bases to trimming and J lost 5 bases, with 10 bases between them. The CDR3 nucleotides read TGCGCCAGCAGCCAAGATGTATTTGGGACTGAAGCTTTCTTT. It specifies CASSQDVFGTEAFF.

This clone was observed a handful of times. The genes are TRBV15 and TRBJ2-7, with TRBD1 as a possible D gene (5 bases). This CDR3 is 13 amino acids long. The V gene's germline CDR1 is LNHNV and CDR2 YYDKDF (reference sequence). V lost 1 base, J lost 5 bases, and 9 bases lay in between. The CDR3 sequence: CATSRAAGHEQYF. The CDR3 DNA is TGTGCCACCAGCAGAGCCGCAGGGCACGAGCAGTACTTC. Supplemented by reference TRBV15 and TRBJ2-7, the full variable domain reads DAMVIQNPRYQVTQFGKPVTLSCSQTLNHNVMYWYQQKSSQAPKLLFHYYDKDFNNEADTPDNFQSRRPNTSFCFLDIRSPGLGDTAMYLCATSRAAGHEQYFGPGTRLTVT.

The V call is TRBV28, the J call TRBJ2-3; TRBD1 matches 11 bases. The germline CDR1 and CDR2 sequences are MDHEN and SYDVKM. J was trimmed by 9 bases and V by 7 bases; bases with no gene match: 9. The CDR3 consists of 14 residues. In DNA, the CDR3 is TGTGCCAGCACCACCGGGACAGGGGGTAGAACGCAGTATTTT. Translated, it gives CASTTGTGGRTQYF.

This rearrangement joins TRBV6-6 to TRBJ2-5; TRBD1 is a possible D gene (6 bases). With the DNA end fitting TRBJ2-7 better, the J assignment may be wrong. Per germline, CDR1 MNHNY and CDR2 SVGAGI (reference sequence). This CDR3 comprises 14 residues. The CDR3 reads CASSYSAGENEQYF. The DNA of the CDR3 is TGTGCCAGCAGTTACTCGGCAGGGGAAAACGAGCAGTACTTC.

The chain carries TRBV5-1 and TRBJ2-3; possibly TRBD1 for D (6 bases). The germline gives CDR1 SGHRS, CDR2 YFSETQ. The germline V and J ends were trimmed by 0 bases and 6 bases, with 11 bases remaining between them. The CDR3 sequence is 14 residues long. CDR3 sequence: CASSLVAGADTQYF. CDR3 nucleotide sequence: TGCGCCAGCAGCTTGGTCGCAGGGGCGGATACGCAGTATTTT. Based on the CDR3 plus reference TRBV5-1 and TRBJ2-3, the full variable domain is KAGVTQTPRYLIKTRGQQVTLSCSPISGHRSVSWYQQTPGQGLQFLFEYFSETQRNKGNFPGRFSGRQFSNSRSEMNVSTLELGDSALYLCASSLVAGADTQYFGPGTRLTVL.

The gene calls are TRBV25-1 and TRBJ1-1; a weak D match, TRBD1 (6 bases). In germline, CDR1 is MGHDK, CDR2 SYGVNS. Trimming stripped 1 base from V and 5 bases from J, with 14 bases between. The CDR3 contains 15 residues. For the CDR3, the DNA is TGTGCCAGCAGTGAATCGGCCAGGGGAACGACTGAAGCTTTCTTT. Residues: CASSESARGTTEAFF.

This chain uses TRBV28 with TRBJ2-7; a weak D match, TRBD1 (8 bases). CDR3 length: 14 amino acids. Germline values: CDR1 MDHEN, CDR2 SYDVKM. V lost 6 bases, J lost 2 bases, and 14 bases lay in between. The CDR3 sequence: CASRQGGATYEQYF. CDR3 nucleotides: TGTGCCAGCAGACAGGGGGGGGCTACCTACGAGCAGTACTTC.